Following are 25 T cell receptor beta chains from one sample sequenced in a study of blood T cell repertoires in COVID-19. TCRdb keeps only in-frame clones here, not all; method: immunoSEQ multiplex PCR. The sample has about 140,000 clones, roughly 80% seen once; the top ten hold over 15%. Material: peripheral blood. The receptors shown here come from a man between 50 and 59 years old with acute or convalescent COVID-19.

This chain uses TRBV20-1 with TRBJ1-2, with D unclear. CDR1 and CDR2 from the germline V gene are DFQATT and SNEGSKA (reference sequence). The CDR3 has 11 residues. The V and J ends lost 3 bases and 8 bases respectively, with 10 bases between them. CDR3 nucleotide sequence: TGCAGTGCTAGTGGGCCGGAGGGCTACACCTTC. Its translation: CSASGPEGYTF.

The CDR3 spells CASSFRTGVGNTIYF. The CDR3 nucleotides are TGTGCCAGCAGCTTTCGGACAGGGGTAGGAAACACCATATATTTT. J is TRBJ1-3 and V is TRBV13, with 9 bases matching TRBD1. The V gene's germline CDR1 is PRHDT and CDR2 FYEKMQ (reference sequence). The CDR3 runs 15 residues. Unmatched junction bases numbered 4, after V lost 3 bases and J lost 4 bases.

The chain links TRBV21-1 to TRBJ2-1; TRBD2, as called in the table, went unchecked against the DNA. TRBV21-1 constitutes a pseudogene. This CDR3 has 17 residues. CDR3 in amino acids: CASSKPRSTSAANEQFF. The CDR3 DNA follows: TGTGCCAGCAGCAAACCCCGATCGACTAGCGCAGCCAATGAGCAGTTCTTC.

The J gene is TRBJ2-1, the V gene TRBV6-5; TRBD2 agrees at 8 bases. There are 16 residues in the CDR3. J gave up 5 bases and V 0 bases, and 6 bases lay outside the gene matches. Germline CDR1 is MNHEY and CDR2 is SVGAGI. CDR3 nucleotides: TGTGCCAGCAGTTACTCGTCGAGCGGGGGTGACAATGAGCAGTTCTTC. It encodes CASSYSSSGGDNEQFF.

As concerns this clone: The same CDR3 also results from other DNA sequences found in this sample. The chain employs TRBV15 and TRBJ1-1, with 11 bases lining up with TRBD1. V lost 0 bases, J lost 5 bases, and 8 bases stayed unmatched. Looked up from germline, CDR1 is LNHNV and CDR2 is YYDKDF (reference sequence). The CDR3 has 17 amino acids. The CDR3 reads CATSREGTGGRRTEAFF. CDR3 nucleotides: TGTGCCACCAGCAGAGAAGGGACAGGGGGAAGGCGGACTGAAGCTTTCTTT.

This clone was observed a few times. The chain links TRBV2 to TRBJ2-1, with 10 bases fitting TRBD1. V shed 2 bases, J shed 7 bases, and the junction held 5 bases outside the gene matches. The germline V gene has CDR1 SNHLY and CDR2 FYNNEI. The CDR3 covers 15 residues. As DNA, the CDR3 is TGTGCCAGCAGTGAAACGAGACAGGGGGCAAATGAGCAGTTCTTC. Amino acids: CASSETRQGANEQFF.

The chain combines TRBV7-8 with TRBJ1-1; 7 bases align to TRBD1. The J segment lost 1 base and the V segment lost 5 bases, leaving 4 bases of the junction unmatched. Germline lookup yields CDR1 SGHVS and CDR2 FQNEAQ. There are 14 residues in the CDR3. The DNA of the CDR3 is TGTGCCAGCAGCCCTGGGACAGCGAACACTGAAGCTTTCTTT. Amino acids: CASSPGTANTEAFF. Full variable domain (rest looked up from reference TRBV7-8 and TRBJ1-1): GAGVSQSPRYKVAKRGQDVALRCDPISGHVSLFWYQQALGQGPEFLTYFQNEAQLDKSGLPSDRFFAERPEGSVSTLKIQRTQQEDSAVYLCASSPGTANTEAFFGQGTRLTVV.

The chain couples TRBV5-1 to TRBJ2-5, with TRBD2 as a possible D gene (5 bases). The V and J ends lost 0 bases and 5 bases respectively, with 17 bases between them. CDR1 SGHRS and CDR2 YFSETQ come from the germline V gene. The CDR3 is 16 amino acids. In DNA form, the CDR3 reads TGCGCCAGCAGCTTGGCCCGGGCGGCCGGGGAGGAGACCCAGTACTTC. It codes for CASSLARAAGEETQYF. The full variable domain, completed using reference TRBV5-1 and TRBJ2-5, is KAGVTQTPRYLIKTRGQQVTLSCSPISGHRSVSWYQQTPGQGLQFLFEYFSETQRNKGNFPGRFSGRQFSNSRSEMNVSTLELGDSALYLCASSLARAAGEETQYFGPGTRLLVL.

This clone was counted only a few times. The rearrangement joins TRBV11-2 to TRBJ2-5; TRBD1 agrees at 7 bases. The germline gives CDR1 SGHAT, CDR2 FQNNGV. The CDR3 sequence is 14 residues long. With 5 bases clipped from V and 2 bases from J, the junction kept 5 bases outside the gene matches. CDR3: CASSGHRGQETQYF. CDR3 coding DNA: TGTGCCAGCAGCGGACACAGGGGACAAGAGACCCAGTACTTC.

The chain has TRBV5-1 and TRBJ1-1; no clear D gene. V shed 7 bases and J shed 1 base, with 14 bases lying between them. Germline V gene sequence: CDR1 SGHRS, CDR2 YFSETQ. The CDR3 contains 14 residues. The CDR3 protein is CASGVDGENTEAFF. Written as DNA, the CDR3 is TGCGCCAGCGGAGTCGACGGAGAGAACACTGAAGCTTTCTTT.

The V gene is TRBV5-1, the J gene TRBJ2-1, with 9 bases identical to TRBD2. The CDR3 has 17 amino acids. V gave up 3 bases and J gave up 0 bases; unmatched junction bases: 7. Germline values: CDR1 SGHRS, CDR2 YFSETQ. The CDR3 bases are TGCGCCAGCAGCTATGCGGGGGGGTCGAGCTCCTACAATGAGCAGTTCTTC. As protein: CASSYAGGSSSYNEQFF.

Details on this clone: The sample carries other DNA sequences with the same CDR3. V is TRBV29-1 and J is TRBJ1-5; the match to TRBD1 covers 8 bases. V dropped 3 bases and J dropped 7; count of bases not matched to a gene: 5. The CDR3 sequence is 13 residues long. Germline CDR1 SQVTM, CDR2 ANQGSEA. For the CDR3, the DNA is TGCAGCGTTGAGACAGGGGTCGGCCAGCCCCAGCATTTT. Translated: CSVETGVGQPQHF.

This sequence joins TRBV19 and TRBJ1-4; TRBD1 aligns across 9 bases. Germline loops: CDR1 LNHDA, CDR2 SQIVND (reference sequence). This CDR3 is 18 amino acids long. Trimming removed 3 bases from V and 6 bases from J; junction bases left unmatched: 14. CDR3 region: CASSILRDRGSIDEKLFF. DNA for the CDR3: TGTGCCAGTAGTATTCTCCGTGACAGGGGGTCAATTGATGAAAAACTGTTTTTT.

On this clone: Other DNA sequences of this sample code for an identical CDR3. The V gene is TRBV6-4, the J gene TRBJ2-3, with TRBD2 matching 13 bases. Losses at the gene ends were 5 bases for V and 4 bases for J; bases not matched to a gene: 3. The CDR3 runs 15 residues. Germline V gives CDR1 MRHNA, CDR2 SNTAGT. Here the CDR3 reads CASSPLAGGPDTQYF. Written as DNA, the CDR3 is TGTGCCAGCAGTCCACTAGCGGGGGGGCCAGATACGCAGTATTTT.

The chain has TRBV7-9 and TRBJ2-2; 10 nucleotides match TRBD2. The V gene's germline CDR1 is SEHNR and CDR2 FQNEAQ (reference sequence). V shed 9 bases, J shed 4 bases, and the junction held 5 bases outside the gene matches. This CDR3 region has 14 residues. The CDR3 is CARMASGGTGELFF. The CDR3, as DNA: TGTGCCAGGATGGCTAGCGGGGGCACCGGGGAGCTGTTTTTT.

V usage is TRBV5-6 and J usage is TRBJ2-1, with no clear D. Germline V gives CDR1 SGHDT, CDR2 YYEEEE. The CDR3 runs 15 residues. V lost 1 base, J lost 4 bases, and 12 bases lay in between. The CDR3 loop is CASSLNSFPYNEQFF. The CDR3 DNA follows: TGTGCCAGCAGCTTGAACAGTTTCCCGTACAATGAGCAGTTCTTC.

This clone was detected once. The gene calls are TRBV5-5 and TRBJ1-2; 8 nucleotides align to TRBD1. Germline-derived CDR1 and CDR2 are SGHKS and YYEKEE (reference sequence). J gave up 7 bases and V 4 bases, and 12 bases lay outside the gene matches. The CDR3 runs 15 residues. CDR3 nucleotides: TGTGCCAGCAGCCTGAGACAGGGGCCAATCTCTGGCTACACCTTC. Protein sequence: CASSLRQGPISGYTF.

This clone was seen a single time. The chain employs TRBV5-1 and TRBJ2-7; 9 bases match TRBD1. The CDR3 covers 14 residues. Per germline, CDR1 SGHRS and CDR2 YFSETQ. V was pared by 3 bases and J by 6 bases, with 7 bases of the junction left unmatched. CDR3 nucleotides: TGCGCCAGCAGCTCTTTGGGACAGGGAAGCGAGCAGTACGTC. Its translation: CASSSLGQGSEQYV.

This chain joins TRBV24-1 and TRBJ2-5; 11 bases map to TRBD2. V lost 4 bases, J lost 5 bases, and 8 bases stayed unmatched. This CDR3 comprises 16 residues. CDR1 KGHDR and CDR2 SFDVKD come from the germline V gene. CDR3 DNA: TGTGCCACCAGTGACCCACTAGCGGGGGCTGGGGAGACCCAGTACTTC. Protein sequence: CATSDPLAGAGETQYF.

The rearrangement joins TRBV3-1 (or the pseudogene TRBV3-2) to TRBJ2-5; the match to TRBD1 covers 12 bases. In germline, CDR1 is LGHDT, CDR2 YNNKEL (reference sequence). V lost 8 bases to trimming and J lost 5 bases; unmatched junction nucleotides: 3. CDR3 length: 13 residues. CDR3 loop: CASGTGGLETQYF. DNA of the CDR3: TGTGCCAGCGGGACAGGGGGCTTGGAGACCCAGTACTTC.

This sequence joins TRBV15 and TRBJ1-5; 9 positions match TRBD1. CDR3 size: 15 residues. Unmatched junction bases numbered 5, after V lost 1 base and J lost 7 bases. Germline V gives CDR1 LNHNV, CDR2 YYDKDF (reference sequence). CDR3 sequence reads: CATSRGGTGLQPQHF. The DNA for the CDR3 is TGTGCCACCAGCAGAGGTGGGACAGGGTTACAGCCCCAGCATTTT.

The V call is TRBV7-2, the J call TRBJ2-7; 9 nucleotides align to TRBD1. The germline V gene has CDR1 SGHTA and CDR2 FQGNSA. V trimming: 1 base; J trimming: 3 bases; junction bases outside the gene matches: 4. This CDR3 has 15 amino acids. CDR3 nucleotides: TGTGCCAGCAGCTTAGATGGGACAGGGCTCTACGAGCAGTACTTC. Amino acid sequence: CASSLDGTGLYEQYF.

The chain links TRBV5-1 to TRBJ1-2, with TRBD1 as a possible D gene (5 bases). This CDR3 is built from 15 residues. V gave up 2 bases and J gave up 3 bases, with 14 bases separating them. Germline values: CDR1 SGHRS, CDR2 YFSETQ. The CDR3 loop reads CASSLEGVSDYGYTF. The DNA of the CDR3 is TGCGCCAGCAGCTTAGAAGGGGTATCGGACTATGGCTACACCTTC.

The chain recombines TRBV5-5 with TRBJ1-3; TRBD1 agrees at 7 bases. The CDR3 sequence is 15 residues long. After removal of 3 bases from V and 6 bases from J, the junction contained 9 bases not matched to a gene. Germline CDR1 SGHKS, CDR2 YYEKEE (reference sequence). CDR3 sequence reads: CASSSQTGVANTIYF. The CDR3 nucleotides are TGTGCCAGCAGCTCCCAAACAGGGGTGGCAAACACCATATATTTT. Filled out from reference TRBV5-5 and TRBJ1-3, the complete variable domain reads DAGVTQSPTHLIKTRGQQVTLRCSPISGHKSVSWYQQVLGQGPQFIFQYYEKEERGRGNFPDRFSARQFPNYSSELNVNALLLGDSALYLCASSSQTGVANTIYFGEGSWLTVV.

The chain couples TRBV10-3 to TRBJ1-1; TRBD1 agrees at 8 bases. With V trimmed by 2 bases and J by 1 base, 6 bases remained unmatched. Per germline, CDR1 ENHRY and CDR2 SYGVKD. The CDR3 extends over 16 amino acids. CDR3 in amino acids: CAISEPYRGRNTEAFF. CDR3 nucleotide sequence: TGTGCCATCAGTGAGCCATACAGGGGGAGGAACACTGAAGCTTTCTTT.